This T cell receptor beta chain stems from a study of shared clonotypes between healthy human individuals. Repertoires were generated with immunoSEQ multiplex PCR, while TCRdb's copy carries only in-frame clones and drops some. The table records about 2 million clones, about 95% of them present only once. Study outcomes and limitations: What naive subsets generally showed was a larger estimated richness than memory subsets showed.

V trimming: 1 base; J trimming: 1 base; junction bases outside the gene matches: 20. CDR3 length equals 21 residues. Germline V gives CDR1 SQVTM, CDR2 ANQGSEA. CD45RO-negative, CCR7-positively selected cells formed the naive CD8 fraction, excluding terminally differentiated effector memory CD45RA+ cells. Turning to this clone: The antigen is not known.

Specimen: naive CD8+ T cells sorted from blood. The genes are TRBV29-1 and TRBJ2-3, with TRBD1 matching 10 bases. The receptor comes from a man aged 18 to 29 in good health. The CDR3 DNA sequence: TGCAGCGTTGAAGGGTACGGGGCGGGACAGGGGACCCTCTTAGGCACAGATACGCAGTATTTT. Amino acids: CSVEGYGAGQGTLLGTDTQYF.